This T cell receptor (beta chain) emerged from a study of T cell repertoires in cytomegalovirus infection. TCRdb reanalysed the reads using MiXCR and keeps one entry per CDR3 protein. This table holds 150,000 to 200,000 distinct CDR3 sequences, about a tenth found once. This clonotype showed up just a few times. The V and J ends lost 3 bases and 5 bases respectively, with 13 bases between them. This CDR3 is built from 14 residues. Germline V CDR1 and CDR2: SEHNR, FQNEAQ (reference sequence). The source of this sequence is a human donor in good health (CMV status not recorded). Some clones in this sample may be carry-over from other donors' samples. This sequence joins TRBV7-9 and TRBJ1-1; no clear D gene. The material sequenced was PBMCs. The CDR3 nucleotides are TGTGCCAGCAGCTTGGACCTATCGAGGACTGAAGCTTTCTTT. It translates to CASSLDLSRTEAFF.